The entry that follows covers one T cell receptor (beta chain) sequence. This table comes from immunoSEQ multiplex PCR, and its TCRdb copy is limited to in-frame clones, with some not included. The sample has about 300,000 clones, 65% to 90% seen once. The data derive from a study of blood T cell repertoires in COVID-19. The participants were between about 18 and 90 years old and came from roughly 24 US areas. Symptom resolution, clearance, or two negative PCRs marked the recovered donors of Cohort 3. The germline CDR1 and CDR2 sequences are GTSNPN and SVGIG (reference sequence). The CDR3 has 14 residues. Trimming cost V 6 bases and J 0 bases, with 14 bases left between them.

This TCR was sampled from a woman between 18 and 30 years old who had recovered from COVID-19. The chain has TRBV30 and TRBJ2-5, with D possibly being TRBD1 (7 bases). The sequenced material came from PBMCs or T cells enriched from blood (not recorded which). CDR3 sequence: CACEQGRYQETQYF. The CDR3 nucleotides read TGTGCCTGCGAACAGGGGAGGTACCAAGAGACCCAGTACTTC. Full variable domain (remainder filled in from reference TRBV30 and TRBJ2-5): SQTIHQWPATLVQPVGSPLSLECTVEGTSNPNLYWYRQAAGRGLQLLFYSVGIGQISSEVPQNLSASRPQDRQFILSSKKLLLSDSGFYLCACEQGRYQETQYFGPGTRLLVL.